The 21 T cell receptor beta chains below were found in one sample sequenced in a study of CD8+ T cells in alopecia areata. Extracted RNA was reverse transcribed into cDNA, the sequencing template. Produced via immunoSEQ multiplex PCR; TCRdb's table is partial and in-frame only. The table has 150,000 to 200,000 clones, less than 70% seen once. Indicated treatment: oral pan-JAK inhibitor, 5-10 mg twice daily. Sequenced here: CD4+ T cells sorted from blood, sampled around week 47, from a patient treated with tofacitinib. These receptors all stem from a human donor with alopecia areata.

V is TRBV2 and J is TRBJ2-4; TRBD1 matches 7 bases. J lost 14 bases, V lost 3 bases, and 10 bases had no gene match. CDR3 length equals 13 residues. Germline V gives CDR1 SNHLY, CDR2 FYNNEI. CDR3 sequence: CASSDRRGTAEYF. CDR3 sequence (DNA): TGTGCCAGCAGTGATCGAAGGGGGACAGCGGAGTACTTC.

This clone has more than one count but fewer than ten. For the CDR3, the DNA is TGTGCCAGCAGCCCCAGTAAGGGGGATGAGCAGTTCTTC. This sequence encodes CASSPSKGDEQFF. The chain carries TRBV7-8 and TRBJ2-1, with TRBD1 as a possible D gene (6 bases). CDR3 length: 13 residues. Trimming shortened V by 5 bases and J by 8 bases, and 13 bases separated the two germline ends. Germline CDR1 SGHVS, CDR2 FQNEAQ.

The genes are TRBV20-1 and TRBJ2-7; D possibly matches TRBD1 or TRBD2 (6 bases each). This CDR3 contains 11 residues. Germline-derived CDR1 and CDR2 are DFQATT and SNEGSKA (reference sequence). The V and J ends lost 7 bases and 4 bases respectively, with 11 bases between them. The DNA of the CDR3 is TGCAGTGTCCTAGGGGGGTACGAGCAGTACTTC. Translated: CSVLGGYEQYF.

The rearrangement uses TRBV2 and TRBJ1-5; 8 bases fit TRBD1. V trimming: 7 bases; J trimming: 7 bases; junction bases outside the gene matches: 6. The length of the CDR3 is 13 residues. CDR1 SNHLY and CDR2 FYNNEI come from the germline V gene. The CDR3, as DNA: TGTGCCAGCACTCCAGGGGGCGGACAGCCCCAGCATTTT. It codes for CASTPGGGQPQHF.

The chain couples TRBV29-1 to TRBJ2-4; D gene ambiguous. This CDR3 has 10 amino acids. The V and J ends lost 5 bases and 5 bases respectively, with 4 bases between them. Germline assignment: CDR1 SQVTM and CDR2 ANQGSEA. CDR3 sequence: CSVMENIQYF. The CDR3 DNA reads TGCAGCGTTATGGAAAACATTCAGTACTTC.

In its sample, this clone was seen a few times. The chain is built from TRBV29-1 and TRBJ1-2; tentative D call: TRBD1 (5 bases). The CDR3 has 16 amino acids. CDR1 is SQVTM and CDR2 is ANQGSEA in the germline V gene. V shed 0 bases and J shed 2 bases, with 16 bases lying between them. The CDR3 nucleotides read TGCAGCGTTGAAGATGGTCCCCTGGGGGTAAACTATGGCTACACCTTC. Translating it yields CSVEDGPLGVNYGYTF.

CDR3 nucleotide sequence: TGTGCCAGCAGGGAGGGAGGCGGGGAGACCCAGTACTTC. It specifies CASREGGGETQYF. The chain couples TRBV2 to TRBJ2-5; D may be TRBD2 (6 bases). Trimming pared 6 bases from V and 5 bases from J, leaving 13 bases between. The germline CDR1 and CDR2 sequences are SNHLY and FYNNEI. This CDR3 has 13 residues. The variable domain in full, completed from reference TRBV2 and TRBJ2-5, reads EPEVTQTPSHQVTQMGQEVILRCVPISNHLYFYWYRQILGQKVEFLVSFYNNEISEKSEIFDDQFSVERPDGSNFTLKIRSTKLEDSAMYFCASREGGGETQYFGPGTRLLVL.

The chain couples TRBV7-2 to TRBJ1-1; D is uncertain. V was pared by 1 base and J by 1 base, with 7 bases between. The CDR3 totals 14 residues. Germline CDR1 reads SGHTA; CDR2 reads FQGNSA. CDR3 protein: CASSLVWANTEAFF. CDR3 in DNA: TGTGCCAGCAGCTTAGTTTGGGCGAACACTGAAGCTTTCTTT.

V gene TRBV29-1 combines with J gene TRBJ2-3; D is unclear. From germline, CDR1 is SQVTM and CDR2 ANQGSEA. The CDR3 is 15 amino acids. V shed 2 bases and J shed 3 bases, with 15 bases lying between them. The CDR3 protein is CSVELSGLGTDTQYF. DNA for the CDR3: TGCAGCGTTGAATTGTCCGGGTTGGGAACAGATACGCAGTATTTT.

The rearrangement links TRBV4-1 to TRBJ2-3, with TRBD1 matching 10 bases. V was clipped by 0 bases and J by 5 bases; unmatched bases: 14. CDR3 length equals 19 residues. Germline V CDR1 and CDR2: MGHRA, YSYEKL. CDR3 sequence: CASSQDSPPGQGLEDTQYF. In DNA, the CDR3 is TGCGCCAGCAGCCAAGATAGTCCACCGGGACAGGGGTTGGAAGATACGCAGTATTTT.

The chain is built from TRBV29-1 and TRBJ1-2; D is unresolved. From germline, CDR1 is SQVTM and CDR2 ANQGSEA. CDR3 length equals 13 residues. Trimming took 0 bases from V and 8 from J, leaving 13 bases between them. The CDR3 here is CSVEDQGEGGYTF. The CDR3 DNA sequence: TGCAGCGTTGAAGATCAAGGTGAAGGGGGCTACACCTTC.

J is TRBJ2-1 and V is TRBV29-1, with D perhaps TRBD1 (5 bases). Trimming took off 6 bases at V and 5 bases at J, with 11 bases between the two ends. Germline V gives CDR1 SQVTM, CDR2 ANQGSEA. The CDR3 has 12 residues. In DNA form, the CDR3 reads TGCAGCGTAGTGAGACAGAACAATGAGCAGTTCTTC. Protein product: CSVVRQNNEQFF.

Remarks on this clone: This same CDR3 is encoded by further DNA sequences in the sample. DNA of the CDR3: TGTGCCTGGGATCGTAGCTATGGCTACACCTTC. Translated: CAWDRSYGYTF. This chain uses TRBV30 with TRBJ1-2; the D is unclear. From germline, CDR1 is GTSNPN and CDR2 SVGIG (reference sequence). The CDR3 spans 11 residues. Between the trimmed V and J ends, which lost 5 bases and 4 bases, there was a span of 8 bases.

The CDR3 DNA reads as TGTGCCTGGAGTGTTGGGGGGGCCATGAACACTGAAGCTTTCTTT. Translated: CAWSVGGAMNTEAFF. V usage is TRBV30 and J usage is TRBJ1-1, with a tentative D call TRBD1 (6 bases). The CDR3 spans 15 residues. V lost 0 bases to trimming and J lost 0 bases, with 11 bases between them. The V gene's germline CDR1 is GTSNPN and CDR2 SVGIG (reference sequence).

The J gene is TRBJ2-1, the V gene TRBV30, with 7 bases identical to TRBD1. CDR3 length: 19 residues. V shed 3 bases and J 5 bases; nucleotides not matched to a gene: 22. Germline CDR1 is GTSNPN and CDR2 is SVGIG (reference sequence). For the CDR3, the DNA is TGTGCCTGGAGCAGATCGGGACAGACCAGCATCCGATGGCACAATGAGCAGTTCTTC. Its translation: CAWSRSGQTSIRWHNEQFF.

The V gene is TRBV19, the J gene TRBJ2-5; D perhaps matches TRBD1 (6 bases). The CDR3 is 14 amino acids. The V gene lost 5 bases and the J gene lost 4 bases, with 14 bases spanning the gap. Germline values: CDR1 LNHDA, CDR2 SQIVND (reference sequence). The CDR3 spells CASSPNRVGETQYF. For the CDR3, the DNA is TGTGCCAGTAGTCCGAACAGGGTTGGAGAGACCCAGTACTTC.

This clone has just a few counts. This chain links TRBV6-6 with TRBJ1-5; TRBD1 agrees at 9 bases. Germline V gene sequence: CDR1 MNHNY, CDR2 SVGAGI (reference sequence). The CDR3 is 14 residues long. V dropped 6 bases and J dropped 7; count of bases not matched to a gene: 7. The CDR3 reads CASRGTGRGQPQHF. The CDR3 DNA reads TGTGCCAGCAGGGGGACAGGGAGGGGACAGCCCCAGCATTTT.

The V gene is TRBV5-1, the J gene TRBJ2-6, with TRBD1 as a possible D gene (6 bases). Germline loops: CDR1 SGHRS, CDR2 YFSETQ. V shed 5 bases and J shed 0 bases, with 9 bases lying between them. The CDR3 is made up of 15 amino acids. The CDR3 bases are TGCGCCAGCAGTGACAGGTTCTCTGGGGCCAACGTCCTGACTTTC. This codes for CASSDRFSGANVLTF.

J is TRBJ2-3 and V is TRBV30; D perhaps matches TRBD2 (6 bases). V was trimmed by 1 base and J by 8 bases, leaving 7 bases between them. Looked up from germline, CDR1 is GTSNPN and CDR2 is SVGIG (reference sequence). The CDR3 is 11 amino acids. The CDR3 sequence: CAWSGGGTQYF. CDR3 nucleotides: TGTGCCTGGAGTGGGGGAGGTACGCAGTATTTT.

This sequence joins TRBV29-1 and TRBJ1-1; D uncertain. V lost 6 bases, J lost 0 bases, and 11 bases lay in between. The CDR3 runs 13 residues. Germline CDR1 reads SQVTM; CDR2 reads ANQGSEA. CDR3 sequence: CSVGALMNTEAFF. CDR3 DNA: TGCAGCGTCGGAGCTTTGATGAACACTGAAGCTTTCTTT.

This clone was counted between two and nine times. CDR3 sequence reads: CASTETSGSYEQYF. CDR3 coding DNA: TGTGCCAGCACCGAGACTAGCGGCTCCTACGAGCAGTACTTC. The J gene is TRBJ2-7, the V gene TRBV11-2; 9 bases align to TRBD2. The germline V gene has CDR1 SGHAT and CDR2 FQNNGV. The CDR3 runs to 14 residues. Trimming took 7 bases from V and 0 from J; bases not matched to a gene: 4.